These T cell receptor beta chains were read from a single sample in a study of cytomegalovirus exposure and HLA in healthy donors. TCRdb's copy holds only in-frame clones and misses some; the assay was immunoSEQ multiplex PCR. The top ten hold under 3% of the sample, which has 150,000 to 200,000 clones, 79% seen once. Sequenced sample: PBMCs. The receptors were gathered from a woman between 50 and 59 years old in good health and CMV-seronegative. Each CDR3 is given with its conserved first and last residue. A D gene is named only where the DNA matches it firmly. Expanded clones are given a class, and other clones once, few, many or no size at all.

clone_size	v_call	j_call	d_call	cdr3_aa	cdr3_nt
NA	TRBV4-1	TRBJ2-7	NA	CASSLSPGSPPREQYF	TGCGCCAGCAGCCTCTCCCCCGGTTCTCCCCCTAGGGAGCAGTACTTC
NA	TRBV5-1	TRBJ1-2	NA	CASSLESSMGLGGYTF	TGCGCCAGCAGCTTGGAGTCGTCGATGGGCCTCGGCGGCTACACCTTC
NA	TRBV5-4	TRBJ2-1	TRBD2	CASSLKGTTDNEQFF	TGTGCCAGCAGCCTGAAAGGGACTACGGACAATGAGCAGTTCTTC
NA	TRBV7-8	TRBJ1-5	TRBD1	CASSALDRGGNQPQHF	TGTGCCAGCAGCGCACTCGACAGGGGTGGCAATCAGCCCCAGCATTTT
NA	TRBV5-6	TRBJ1-2	NA	CASSFKTAGNYGYTF	TGTGCCAGCAGCTTTAAGACAGCTGGTAACTATGGCTACACCTTC
NA	TRBV18	TRBJ1-3	NA	CASSPPESFSGNTIYF	TGTGCCAGCTCACCTCCCGAGTCCTTCTCTGGAAACACCATATATTTT
NA	TRBV10-3	TRBJ2-1	NA	CAISEAMDEQFF	TGTGCCATCAGTGAGGCTATGGATGAGCAGTTCTTC
NA	TRBV7-2	TRBJ2-2	TRBD2	CASSSSGTGELFF	TGTGCCAGCAGCAGTAGCGGGACCGGGGAGCTGTTTTTT
NA	TRBV28	TRBJ1-2	TRBD1	CVSSPHEGGLGYGYTF	TGTGTCAGCAGCCCTCATGAAGGGGGCCTGGGGTATGGCTACACCTTC
NA	TRBV30	TRBJ2-5	TRBD1	CAWSRGGQGETQYF	TGTGCCTGGAGTCGAGGCGGACAGGGAGAGACCCAGTACTTC
NA	TRBV11-3	TRBJ2-1	NA	CASSLSGSYNEQFF	TGTGCCAGCAGCTTATCCGGGTCCTACAATGAGCAGTTCTTC
few	TRBV7-2	TRBJ1-4	NA	CASSLRRLPGEKLFF	TGTGCCAGCAGCTTAAGGAGACTTCCTGGTGAAAAACTGTTTTTT
NA	TRBV28	TRBJ1-5	TRBD1	CASSLMGQINQPQHF	TGTGCCAGCAGTTTAATGGGACAGATCAATCAGCCCCAGCATTTT
NA	TRBV2	TRBJ2-5	NA	CASSEGQGQAETQYF	TGTGCCAGCAGTGAAGGGCAGGGGCAGGCGGAGACCCAGTACTTC
NA	TRBV28	TRBJ1-6	TRBD1	CASSWGQGRSPLHF	TGTGCCAGCAGTTGGGGACAGGGCAGGTCACCCCTCCACTTT
NA	TRBV5-1	TRBJ2-5	NA	CASSLGGVSETQYF	TGCGCCAGCAGCTTGGGGGGGGTCAGCGAGACCCAGTACTTC
NA	TRBV7-2	TRBJ2-5	NA	CASSFPISSGPSEETQYF	TGTGCCAGCAGCTTCCCAATTAGTTCAGGGCCCTCCGAAGAGACCCAGTACTTC
NA	TRBV7-2	TRBJ1-2	TRBD1	CASSLGRTGADYGYTF	TGTGCCAGCAGCTTAGGACGGACAGGGGCGGACTATGGCTACACCTTC
NA	TRBV5-5	TRBJ1-1	NA	CASSSSGGNTEAFF	TGTGCCAGCAGCTCCTCGGGGGGTAACACTGAAGCTTTCTTT